Sequencing of this TCR beta chain was carried out in a study of shared clonotypes between healthy human individuals. HIV-negative, healthy adults without recent acute infections or vaccinations were the donors. Genomic DNA (from each subset) was split evenly across several immunoSEQ plates. In the study's own analysis: ImmunoSEQ only sent back junction sequences with no quality scores, so filtering was done differently. TCRdb keeps only in-frame clones here, not all; method: immunoSEQ multiplex PCR. The DNA gave D and trimming, while V, J and clone size come from that table. The sample has about 520,000 clones, 70% to 85% seen once. V lost 5 bases and J 8 bases, leaving 12 bases between the germline ends. This CDR3 is 12 amino acids long. Germline V CDR1 and CDR2: MNHEY, SVGAGI.

Sequencing was carried out using PBMCs. This TCR was recovered from a woman aged 40 to 50 in good health. Some clones in this sample may be carry-over from other donors' samples. The chain carries TRBV6-5 and TRBJ1-2; D not resolved. The CDR3 loop reads CASSEAGRGYTF. CDR3 bases: TGTGCCAGCAGTGAGGCAGGCCGGGGCTACACCTTC.